The 8 T cell receptor beta chains presented below share a single source sample, sequenced in a study of blood T cells in healthy people across ages. The use of a sample-barcoded 5' primer and a J-beta primer mix characterized a second PCR of about 6 to 11 cycles. TCRdb used MiXCR to reprocess the 5' RACE reads, holding one entry per CDR3 protein. Of hundreds of thousands of distinct CDR3 sequences listed, roughly 50% are singletons. The sample comprised blood. The source of these receptors is a woman aged 55-70 years in good health.

The V and J genes are TRBV14 and TRBJ2-3, with D tentatively TRBD1 or TRBD2 (6 bases each). This CDR3 spans 14 amino acids. Germline CDR1 reads SGHDN; CDR2 reads FVKESK. V lost 1 base and J 2 bases, leaving 7 bases between the germline ends. The CDR3: CASSQAGATDTQYF. CDR3 nucleotide sequence: TGTGCCAGCAGCCAAGCGGGGGCCACAGATACGCAGTATTTT.

This chain links TRBV11-3 with TRBJ2-1; D possibly corresponds to TRBD2 (5 bases). The J call may not be correct, given that the DNA end is closer to TRBJ2-7. CDR3 length equals 16 residues. Germline CDR1 is SGHNT and CDR2 is YENEEA. In DNA, the CDR3 is TGTGCCAGCAGCTTAGGATTCGGGGAAGCCCTCAATGAGCAGTACTTC. This sequence encodes CASSLGFGEALNEQYF.

This chain links TRBV18 with TRBJ2-1; 9 bases line up with TRBD1. CDR3 size: 18 residues. V gave up 5 bases and J gave up 3 bases; unmatched junction bases: 14. CDR1 KGHSH and CDR2 LQKENI come from the germline V gene. For the CDR3, the DNA is TGTGCCAGCTCATCACGGGACAGGGTTATTAGCGACTACAATGAGCAGTTCTTC. This codes for CASSSRDRVISDYNEQFF.

This chain links TRBV7-9 with TRBJ1-1; D is unresolved. Germline CDR1 SEHNR, CDR2 FQNEAQ (reference sequence). The germline V and J ends were trimmed by 2 bases and 1 base, with 11 bases remaining between them. This CDR3 spans 15 amino acids. CDR3 region: CASSLSGQTNTEAFF. CDR3 sequence (DNA): TGTGCCAGCAGCTTAAGTGGCCAGACGAACACTGAAGCTTTCTTT.

This clonotype was observed a handful of times. The chain recombines TRBV10-3 with TRBJ2-6; no firm D call. From germline, CDR1 is ENHRY and CDR2 SYGVKD. The CDR3 has 16 amino acids. V lost 2 bases to trimming and J lost 2 bases, with 10 bases between them. Here the CDR3 reads CAISERRITGANVLTF. In DNA form, the CDR3 reads TGTGCCATCAGTGAGCGACGGATAACTGGGGCCAACGTCCTGACTTTC.

This clonotype appeared many times. CDR3 in amino acids: CSAGQGESYGYTF. Written as DNA, the CDR3 is TGCAGCGCCGGACAGGGGGAAAGCTATGGCTACACCTTC. This chain uses TRBV29-1 with TRBJ1-2, with TRBD1 matching 10 bases. The CDR3 has 13 residues. Germline CDR1 SQVTM, CDR2 ANQGSEA. J gave up 4 bases and V 7 bases, and 6 bases lay outside the gene matches. Complete variable domain (other parts from reference TRBV29-1 and TRBJ1-2): SAVISQKPSRDICQRGTSLTIQCQVDSQVTMMFWYRQQPGQSLTLIATANQGSEATYESGFVIDKFPISRPNLTFSTLTVSNMSPEDSSIYLCSAGQGESYGYTFGSGTRLTVV.

The V call is TRBV6-2 or TRBV6-3, the J call TRBJ1-4; no reliable D call. The CDR3 loop spans 14 amino acids. V was cut by 5 bases and J by 0 bases, with 7 bases left in between. Looked up from germline, CDR1 is MNHEY and CDR2 is SVGEGT. The CDR3 reads CASSGYATNEKLFF. The CDR3 coding sequence is TGTGCCAGCAGTGGCTATGCAACTAATGAAAAACTGTTTTTT.

The V and J genes are TRBV29-1 and TRBJ1-1; weak D call: TRBD1 (6 bases). The CDR3 length is 13 residues. CDR1 is SQVTM and CDR2 is ANQGSEA in the germline V gene. Trimming pared 2 bases from V and 4 bases from J, leaving 11 bases between. CDR3 loop: CSVEPQGRTEAFF. CDR3 in DNA: TGCAGCGTTGAACCACAGGGTCGCACTGAAGCTTTCTTT.